Sequencing of this T cell receptor (beta chain) was carried out in a study of T cell clonotyping in hematopoietic cell transplantation. General study results and limits: Few recipient clonotypes overlapped donors; over 97% were de novo at given depth. Broader posttransplant TCR repertoire diversity was predicted by graft donor and pretransplant recipient Inverse Simpson Index values. Recipient TCR diversity dropped after transplant; expanded clonotypes rose from day 30 to 180.

Clones were sequenced by immunoSEQ multiplex PCR, and TCRdb holds only the in-frame ones, with some missing. The profile shows 70,000 or so clones, roughly 94% of them singletons. Unmatched junction bases numbered 1, after V lost 3 bases and J lost 4 bases. Germline lookup yields CDR1 SGDLS and CDR2 YYNGEE. CDR3 size: 14 residues. On this clone: Its cognate antigen is unknown.

The chain recombines TRBV9 with TRBJ1-5, with 10 bases lining up with TRBD1. The sequencing input was peripheral blood mononuclear cells. The source is a man aged 50-60 years in good health. Some clones in this sample may be carry-over from other donors' samples. The CDR3 here is CASSGTGGNQPQHF. The CDR3 DNA follows: TGTGCCAGCAGCGGGACAGGGGGTAATCAGCCCCAGCATTTT. The whole variable domain, filled in from reference TRBV9 and TRBJ1-5, reads DSGVTQTPKHLITATGQRVTLRCSPRSGDLSVYWYQQSLDQGLQFLIQYYNGEERAKGNILERFSAQQFPDLHSELNLSSLELGDSALYFCASSGTGGNQPQHFGDGTRLSIL.